The following is a T cell receptor (beta chain) sequence with its context. Its matching antigen is unknown. The time point was: inflamed ileum from the surgical specimen. The table came from immunoSEQ multiplex PCR; TCRdb's copy has only in-frame clones and leaves some out. The repertoire consists of roughly 15,000 clones, with roughly 76% occurring once and the leading ten covering about 4%. The data are from a study of T cell repertoires in ileal Crohn's disease. Study at large: Operated complications were stricturing disease (around 60%) and penetrating disease (around 40%).

Findings and limits, study-wide: Active smokers at surgery had more clonal expansions than non-smokers.

Sequences were obtained from ileal tissue. This clonotype was obtained from an adult with Crohn's disease.

The CDR3 is CASSQGREYGYTF. DNA for the CDR3: TGCGCCAGCAGCCAAGGGCGAGAATATGGCTACACCTTC. The gene calls are TRBV4-1 and TRBJ1-2; D not certain. The CDR3 length is 13 residues. Germline values: CDR1 MGHRA, CDR2 YSYEKL. V shed 1 base and J shed 5 bases, with 8 bases lying between them.